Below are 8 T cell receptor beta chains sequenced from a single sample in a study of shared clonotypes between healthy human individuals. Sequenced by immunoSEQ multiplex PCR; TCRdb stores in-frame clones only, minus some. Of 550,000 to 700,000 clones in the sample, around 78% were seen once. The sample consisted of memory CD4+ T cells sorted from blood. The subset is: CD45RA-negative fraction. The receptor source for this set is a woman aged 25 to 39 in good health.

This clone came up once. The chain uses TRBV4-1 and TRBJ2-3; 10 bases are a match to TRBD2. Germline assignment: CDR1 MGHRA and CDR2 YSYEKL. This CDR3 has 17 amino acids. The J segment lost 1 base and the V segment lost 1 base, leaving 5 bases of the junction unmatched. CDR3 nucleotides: TGCGCCAGCAGCCAAGTTGGAGCGGGAGGGCGCACAGATACGCAGTATTTT. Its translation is CASSQVGAGGRTDTQYF.

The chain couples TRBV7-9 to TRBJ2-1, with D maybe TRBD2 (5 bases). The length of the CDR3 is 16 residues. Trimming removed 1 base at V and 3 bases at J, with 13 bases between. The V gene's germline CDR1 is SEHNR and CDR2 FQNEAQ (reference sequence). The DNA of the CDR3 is TGTGCCAGCAGCTTAGAGGAGCGGATATACTACAATGAGCAGTTCTTC. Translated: CASSLEERIYYNEQFF.

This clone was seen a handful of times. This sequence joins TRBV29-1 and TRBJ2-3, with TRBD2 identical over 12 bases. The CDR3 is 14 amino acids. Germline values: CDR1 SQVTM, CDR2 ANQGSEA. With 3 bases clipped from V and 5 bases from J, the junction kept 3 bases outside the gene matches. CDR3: CSVEPSGRGDTQYF. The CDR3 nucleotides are TGCAGCGTTGAGCCTAGCGGGAGGGGAGATACGCAGTATTTT.

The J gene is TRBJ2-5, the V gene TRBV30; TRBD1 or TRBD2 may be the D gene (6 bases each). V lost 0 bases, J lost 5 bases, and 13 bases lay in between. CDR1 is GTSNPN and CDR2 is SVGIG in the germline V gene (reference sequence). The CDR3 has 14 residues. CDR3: CAWSVRGGLETQYF. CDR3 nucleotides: TGTGCCTGGAGTGTACGTGGGGGGCTGGAGACCCAGTACTTC.

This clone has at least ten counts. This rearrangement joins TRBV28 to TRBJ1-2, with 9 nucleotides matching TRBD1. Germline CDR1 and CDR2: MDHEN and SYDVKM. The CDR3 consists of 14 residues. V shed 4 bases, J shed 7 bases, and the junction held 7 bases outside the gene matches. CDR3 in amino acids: CASSSTGTGTGYTF. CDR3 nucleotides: TGTGCCAGCAGTTCGACCGGGACAGGGACTGGCTACACCTTC.

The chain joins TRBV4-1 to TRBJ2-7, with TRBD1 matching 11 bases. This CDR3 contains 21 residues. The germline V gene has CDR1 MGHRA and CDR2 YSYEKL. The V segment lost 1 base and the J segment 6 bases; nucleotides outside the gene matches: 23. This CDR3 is CASSQVVSGTGGFLIGFEQYF. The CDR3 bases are TGCGCCAGCAGCCAAGTCGTATCCGGGACAGGGGGTTTTCTGATCGGGTTCGAGCAGTACTTC.

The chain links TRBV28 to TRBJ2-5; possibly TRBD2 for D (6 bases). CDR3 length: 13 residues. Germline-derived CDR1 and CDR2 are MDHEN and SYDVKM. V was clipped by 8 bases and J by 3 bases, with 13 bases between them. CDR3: CASRRGGEETQYF. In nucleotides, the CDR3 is TGTGCCAGCCGCCGGGGCGGGGAAGAGACCCAGTACTTC.

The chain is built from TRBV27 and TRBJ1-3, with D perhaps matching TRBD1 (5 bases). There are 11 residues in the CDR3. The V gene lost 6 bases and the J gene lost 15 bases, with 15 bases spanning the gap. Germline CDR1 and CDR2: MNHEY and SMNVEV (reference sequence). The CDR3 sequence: CASRGLGQGYF. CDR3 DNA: TGTGCCAGCAGGGGGTTAGGGCAGGGATATTTT.